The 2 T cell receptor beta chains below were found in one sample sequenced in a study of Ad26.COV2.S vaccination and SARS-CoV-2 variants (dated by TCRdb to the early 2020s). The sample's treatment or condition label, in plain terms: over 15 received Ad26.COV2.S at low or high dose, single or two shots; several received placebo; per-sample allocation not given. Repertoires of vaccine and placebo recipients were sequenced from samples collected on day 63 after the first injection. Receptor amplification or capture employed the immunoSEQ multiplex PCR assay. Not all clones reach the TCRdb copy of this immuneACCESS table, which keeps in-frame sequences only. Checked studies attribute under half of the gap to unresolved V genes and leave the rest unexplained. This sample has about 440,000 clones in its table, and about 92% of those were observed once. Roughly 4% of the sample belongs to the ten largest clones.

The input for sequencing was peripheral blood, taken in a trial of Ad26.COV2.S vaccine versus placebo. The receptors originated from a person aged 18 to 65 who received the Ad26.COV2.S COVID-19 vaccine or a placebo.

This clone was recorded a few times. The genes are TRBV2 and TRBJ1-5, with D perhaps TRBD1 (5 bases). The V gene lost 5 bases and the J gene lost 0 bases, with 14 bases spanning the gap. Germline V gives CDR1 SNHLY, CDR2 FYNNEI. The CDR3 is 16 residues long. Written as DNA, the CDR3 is TGTGCCAGCAGTATGCGACAGCTGGGTAGCAATCAGCCCCAGCATTTT. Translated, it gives CASSMRQLGSNQPQHF.

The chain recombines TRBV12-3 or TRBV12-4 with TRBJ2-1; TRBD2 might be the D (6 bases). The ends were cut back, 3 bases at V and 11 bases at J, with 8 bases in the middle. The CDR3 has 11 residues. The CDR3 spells CASSLRDQQFF. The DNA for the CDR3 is TGTGCCAGCAGTTTGCGGGACCAGCAGTTCTTC.